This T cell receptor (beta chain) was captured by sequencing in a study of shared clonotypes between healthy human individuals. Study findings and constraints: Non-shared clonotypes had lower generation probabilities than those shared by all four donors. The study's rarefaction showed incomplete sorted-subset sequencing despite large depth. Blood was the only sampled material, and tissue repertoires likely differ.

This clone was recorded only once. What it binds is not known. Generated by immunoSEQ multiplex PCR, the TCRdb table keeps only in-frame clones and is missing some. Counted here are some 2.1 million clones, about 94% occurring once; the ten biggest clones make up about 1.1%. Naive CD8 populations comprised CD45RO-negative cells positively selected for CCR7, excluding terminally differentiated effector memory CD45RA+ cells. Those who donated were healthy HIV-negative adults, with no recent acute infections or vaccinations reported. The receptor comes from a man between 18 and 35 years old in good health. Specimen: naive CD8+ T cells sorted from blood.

The CDR3 DNA sequence: TGTGCCAGCAGCTCCATCCCTGGCGGGACTAGCGGGGACGGGGAGCTGTTTTTT. The encoded protein is CASSSIPGGTSGDGELFF. J is TRBJ2-2 and V is TRBV7-6, with TRBD2 matching 13 bases. This CDR3 contains 18 residues. Trimming cost V 4 bases and J 7 bases; bases outside gene matches: 12. Per germline, CDR1 SGHVS and CDR2 FNYEAQ. Combining the CDR3 with reference TRBV7-6 and TRBJ2-2 gives the whole variable domain GAGVSQSPRYKVTKRGQDVALRCDPISGHVSLYWYRQALGQGPEFLTYFNYEAQQDKSGLPNDRFSAERPEGSISTLTIQRTEQRDSAMYRCASSSIPGGTSGDGELFFGEGSRLTVL.